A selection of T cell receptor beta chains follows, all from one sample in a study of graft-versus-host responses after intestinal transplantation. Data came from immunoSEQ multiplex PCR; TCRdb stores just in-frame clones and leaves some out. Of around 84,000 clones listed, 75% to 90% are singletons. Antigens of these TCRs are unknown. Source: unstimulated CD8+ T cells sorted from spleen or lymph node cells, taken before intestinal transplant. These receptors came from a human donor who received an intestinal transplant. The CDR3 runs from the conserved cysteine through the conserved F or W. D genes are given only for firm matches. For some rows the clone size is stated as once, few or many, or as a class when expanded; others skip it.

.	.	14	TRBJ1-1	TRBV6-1	TGTGCCAGCAGTGAAGGGGGAGGAATGGGGGACGCTTTCTTT	CASSEGGGMGDAFF
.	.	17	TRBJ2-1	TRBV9	TGTGCCAGCAGCGTAGAGCCTGGGGTCAGCTCCTACAATGAGCAGTTCTTC	CASSVEPGVSSYNEQFF
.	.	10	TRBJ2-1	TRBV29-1	TGCAGCGTGGGTCCCAATGAGCAGTTCTTC	CSVGPNEQFF
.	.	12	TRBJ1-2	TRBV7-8	TGTGCCAGCAGCTTAGCTAACTATGGCTACACCTTC	CASSLANYGYTF
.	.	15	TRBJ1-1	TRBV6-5	TGTGCCAGCAGTTGGTTACGGGGACTTAACACTGAAGCTTTCTTT	CASSWLRGLNTEAFF
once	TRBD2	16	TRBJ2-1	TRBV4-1	TGCGCCAGCAGCCTTTCCGGGACTAGCGGGAGAAATGAGCAGTTCTTC	CASSLSGTSGRNEQFF
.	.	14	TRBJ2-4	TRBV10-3	TGTGCCATCAGTGACACGGGAACCAAAAACATTCAGTACTTC	CAISDTGTKNIQYF
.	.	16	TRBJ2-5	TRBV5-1	TGCGCCAGCAGCTTGGGACGACAAGGGGCCCAAGAGACCCAGTACTTC	CASSLGRQGAQETQYF
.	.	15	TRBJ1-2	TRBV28	TGTGCCAGCAGTCAACTTGCCGGGGGGGCTGAGGGCTACACCTTC	CASSQLAGGAEGYTF
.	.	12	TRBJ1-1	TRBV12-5	TGTGCTAGTGGATTCTCTAACACTGAAGCTTTCTTT	CASGFSNTEAFF
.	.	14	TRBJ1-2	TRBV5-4	TGTGCCAGCAGCTTGGTCGTAGGAGACTATGGCTACACCTTC	CASSLVVGDYGYTF
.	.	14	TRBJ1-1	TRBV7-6	TGTGCCAGCAGCTTAGTGGGGGGAGGGACTGAAGCTTTCTTT	CASSLVGGGTEAFF
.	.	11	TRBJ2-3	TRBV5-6	TGTGCCAGCAGCGAGACAGATACGCAGTATTTT	CASSETDTQYF
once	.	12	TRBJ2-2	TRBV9	TGTGCCAGCAGCGGTCGTGGAGGGGAGCTGTTTTTT	CASSGRGGELFF
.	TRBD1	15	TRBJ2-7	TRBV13	TGTGCCAGCAGCTTAGCCGGGACAGGGGCATACGAGCAGTACTTC	CASSLAGTGAYEQYF
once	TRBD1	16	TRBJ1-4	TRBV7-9	TGTGCCAGCAGTAGGGGACAGGGAACAACTAATGAAAAACTGTTTTTT	CASSRGQGTTNEKLFF
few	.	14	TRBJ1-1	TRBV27	TGTGCCAGCAGTTTCTCTCGGGAGGGGATTGAAGCTTTCTTT	CASSFSREGIEAFF
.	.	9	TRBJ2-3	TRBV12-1	TGTGCCAGCAGAGATACGCAGTATTTT	CASRDTQYF
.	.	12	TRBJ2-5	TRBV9	TGTGCCAGCGGAGAGGGTTGGGAGACCCAGTACTTC	CASGEGWETQYF
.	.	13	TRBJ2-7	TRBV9	TGTGCCAGCAGCGAGGACAGATCCTACGAGCAGTACTTC	CASSEDRSYEQYF
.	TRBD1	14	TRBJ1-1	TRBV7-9	TGTGCCAGCAGCGAGGACAGGGTACGAACTGAAGCTTTCTTT	CASSEDRVRTEAFF
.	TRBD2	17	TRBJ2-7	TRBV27	TGTGCCAGCCGCCCGAGGGGACTAGCGGGGATATCCTACGAGCAGTACTTC	CASRPRGLAGISYEQYF
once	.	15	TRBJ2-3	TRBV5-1	TGCGCCAGCAGCTTGGGGGCCTCGGAAACAGATACGCAGTATTTT	CASSLGASETDTQYF
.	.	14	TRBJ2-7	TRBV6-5	TGTGCCAGCAGTTACTCGCAGGGGGAGGACGAGCAGTACTTC	CASSYSQGEDEQYF
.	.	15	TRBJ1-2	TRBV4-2	TGTGCCAGCAGTCTCCTGAAGGACAGAGCCTATGGCTACACCTTC	CASSLLKDRAYGYTF
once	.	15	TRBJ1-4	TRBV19	TGTGCCAGTAGTATTACCGGGACCGCAGATGAAAAACTGTTTTTT	CASSITGTADEKLFF
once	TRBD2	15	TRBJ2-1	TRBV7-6	TGTGCCAGCAGCCAACTAGCGGGAGGCTACAATGAGCAGTTCTTC	CASSQLAGGYNEQFF
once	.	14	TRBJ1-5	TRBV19	TGTGCCAGTAGCCCAGAGGGGCAGTGGGAGCCCCAGCATTTT	CASSPEGQWEPQHF
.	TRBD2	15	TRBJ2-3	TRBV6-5	TGTGCCAGCAGTTACGGGACTACTAGCACAGATACGCAGTATTTT	CASSYGTTSTDTQYF
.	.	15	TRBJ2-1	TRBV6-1	TGTGCCAGCAGTCCTGGGACTGTATCCTACAATGAGCAGTTCTTC	CASSPGTVSYNEQFF
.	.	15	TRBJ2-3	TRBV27	TGTGCCAGCAGTGCTTGGTTTGAGGGGGCAGATACGCAGTATTTT	CASSAWFEGADTQYF
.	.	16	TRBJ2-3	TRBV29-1	TGCAGCGTTGACGGACTACCTTCCCCTAGCACAGATACGCAGTATTTT	CSVDGLPSPSTDTQYF
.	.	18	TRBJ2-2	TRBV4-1	TGCGCCAGCAGCCAAGAGAGGGGGGCAGGGGGAAGCACCGGGGAGCTGTTTTTT	CASSQERGAGGSTGELFF
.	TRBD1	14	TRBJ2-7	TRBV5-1	TGCGCCAGCAGCCCCGGGACAGGGAGCCACGAGCAGTACTTC	CASSPGTGSHEQYF
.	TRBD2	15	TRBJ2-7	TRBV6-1	TGTGCCAGCAGTTCTACTAGCGGGGCCTCCTACGAGCAGTACTTC	CASSSTSGASYEQYF
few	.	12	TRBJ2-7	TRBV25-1	TGTGCCACCCAGGGGGGAGGGGTCGAGCAGTACTTC	CATQGGGVEQYF
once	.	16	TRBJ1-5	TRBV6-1	TGTGCCAGCAGTGAATACTGGACAGCCAGCAATCAGCCCCAGCATTTT	CASSEYWTASNQPQHF
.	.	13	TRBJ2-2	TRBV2	TGTGCCAGCGGGGACTTTAACACCGGGGAGCTGTTTTTT	CASGDFNTGELFF
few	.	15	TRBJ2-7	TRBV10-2	TGCGCCAGCAGTGAATCCGGGGGCCTCTCCTACGAGCAGTACTTC	CASSESGGLSYEQYF
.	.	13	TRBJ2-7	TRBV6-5	TGTGCCAGCAGTTACGATAGCTCCTACGAGCAGTACTTC	CASSYDSSYEQYF
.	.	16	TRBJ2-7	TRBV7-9	TGTGCCAGCAGCTTAGCAACAGGGAGAGGGTCCTACGAGCAGTACTTC	CASSLATGRGSYEQYF
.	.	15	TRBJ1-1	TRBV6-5	TGTGCCAGCAGTTACATACTCAGGGTGTCAACTGAAGCTTTCTTT	CASSYILRVSTEAFF